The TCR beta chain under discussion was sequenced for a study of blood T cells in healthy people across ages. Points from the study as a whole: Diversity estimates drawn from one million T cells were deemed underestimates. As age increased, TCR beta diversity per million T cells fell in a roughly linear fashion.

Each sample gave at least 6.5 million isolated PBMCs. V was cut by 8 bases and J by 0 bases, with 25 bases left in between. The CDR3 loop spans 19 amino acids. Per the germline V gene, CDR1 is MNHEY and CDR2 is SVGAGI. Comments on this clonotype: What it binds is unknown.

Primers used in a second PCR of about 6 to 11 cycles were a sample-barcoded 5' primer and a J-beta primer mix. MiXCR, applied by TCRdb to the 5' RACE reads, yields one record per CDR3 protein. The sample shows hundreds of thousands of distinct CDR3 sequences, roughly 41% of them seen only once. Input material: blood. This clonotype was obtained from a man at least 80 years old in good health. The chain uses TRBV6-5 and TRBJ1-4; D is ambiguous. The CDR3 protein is CASRYQDLGRSTTNEKLFF. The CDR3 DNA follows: TGTGCCAGCCGATACCAGGACCTCGGACGGTCTACAACTAATGAAAAACTGTTTTTT.